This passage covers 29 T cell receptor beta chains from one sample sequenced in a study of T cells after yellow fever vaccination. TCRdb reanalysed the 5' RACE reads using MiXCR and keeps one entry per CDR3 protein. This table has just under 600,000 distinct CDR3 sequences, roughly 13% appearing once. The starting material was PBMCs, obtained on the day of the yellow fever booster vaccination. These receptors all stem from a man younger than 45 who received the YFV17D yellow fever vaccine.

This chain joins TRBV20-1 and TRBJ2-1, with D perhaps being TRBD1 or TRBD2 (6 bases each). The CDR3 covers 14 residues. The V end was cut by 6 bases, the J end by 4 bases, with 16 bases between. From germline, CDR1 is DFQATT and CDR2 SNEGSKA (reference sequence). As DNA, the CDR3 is TGCAGTGCCAAGAGGGGGACTTCTTACAATGAGCAGTTCTTC. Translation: CSAKRGTSYNEQFF.

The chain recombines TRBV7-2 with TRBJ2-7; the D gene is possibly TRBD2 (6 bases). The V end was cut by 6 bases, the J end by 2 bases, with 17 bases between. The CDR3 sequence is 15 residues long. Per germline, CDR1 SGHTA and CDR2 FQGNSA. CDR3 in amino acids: CASSPWGVQTYEQYF. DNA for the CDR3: TGTGCCAGCAGTCCGTGGGGGGTCCAGACCTACGAGCAGTACTTC.

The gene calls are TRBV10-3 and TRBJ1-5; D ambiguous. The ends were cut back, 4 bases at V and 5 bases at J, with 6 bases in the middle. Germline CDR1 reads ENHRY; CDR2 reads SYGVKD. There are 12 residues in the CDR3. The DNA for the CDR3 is TGTGCCATCAGTGGGGAAGATCAGCCCCAGCATTTT. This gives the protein CAISGEDQPQHF.

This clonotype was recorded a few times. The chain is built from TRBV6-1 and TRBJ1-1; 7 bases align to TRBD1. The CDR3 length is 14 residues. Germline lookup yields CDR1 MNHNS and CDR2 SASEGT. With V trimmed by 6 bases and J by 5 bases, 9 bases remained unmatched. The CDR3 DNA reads TGTGCCAGCAGCCCTCGGGGACAGCCTACTGAAGCTTTCTTT. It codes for CASSPRGQPTEAFF.

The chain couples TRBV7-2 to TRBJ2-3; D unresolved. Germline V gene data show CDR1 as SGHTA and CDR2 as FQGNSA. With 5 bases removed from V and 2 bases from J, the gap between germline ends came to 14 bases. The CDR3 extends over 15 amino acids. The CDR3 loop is CASSDRVPVTDTQYF. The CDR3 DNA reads TGTGCCAGCAGCGACCGGGTCCCGGTCACAGATACGCAGTATTTT.

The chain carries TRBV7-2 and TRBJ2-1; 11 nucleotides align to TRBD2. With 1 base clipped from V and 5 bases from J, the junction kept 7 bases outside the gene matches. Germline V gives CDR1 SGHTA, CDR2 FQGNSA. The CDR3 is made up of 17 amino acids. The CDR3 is CASSLGLAGGWHNEQFF. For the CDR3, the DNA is TGTGCCAGCAGCTTAGGGCTAGCGGGAGGCTGGCACAATGAGCAGTTCTTC.

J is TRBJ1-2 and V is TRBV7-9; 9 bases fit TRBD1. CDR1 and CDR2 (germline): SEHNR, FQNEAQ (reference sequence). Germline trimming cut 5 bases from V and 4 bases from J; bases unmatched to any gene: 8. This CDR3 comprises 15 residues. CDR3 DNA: TGTGCCAGCAGCGCAAGGGGACAGGGTTCCTATGGCTACACCTTC. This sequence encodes CASSARGQGSYGYTF.

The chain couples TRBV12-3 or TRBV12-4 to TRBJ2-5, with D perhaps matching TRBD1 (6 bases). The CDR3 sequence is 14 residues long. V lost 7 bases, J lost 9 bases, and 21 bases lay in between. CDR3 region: CASTLGDRRKAQYF. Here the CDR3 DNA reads TGTGCCAGCACCCTGGGCGACAGGCGAAAGGCCCAGTACTTC.

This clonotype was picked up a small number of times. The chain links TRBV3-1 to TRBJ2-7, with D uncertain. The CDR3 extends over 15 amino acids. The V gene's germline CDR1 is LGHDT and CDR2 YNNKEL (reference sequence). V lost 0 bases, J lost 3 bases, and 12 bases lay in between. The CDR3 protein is CASSQDLIPLYEQYF. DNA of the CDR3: TGTGCCAGCAGCCAAGATCTGATTCCGCTCTACGAGCAGTACTTC.

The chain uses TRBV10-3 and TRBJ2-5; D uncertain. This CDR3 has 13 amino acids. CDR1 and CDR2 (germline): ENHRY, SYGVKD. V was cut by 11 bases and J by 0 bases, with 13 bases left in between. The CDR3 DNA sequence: TGTGCCGCAAGAGATCAGAACCAAGAGACCCAGTACTTC. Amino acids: CAARDQNQETQYF.

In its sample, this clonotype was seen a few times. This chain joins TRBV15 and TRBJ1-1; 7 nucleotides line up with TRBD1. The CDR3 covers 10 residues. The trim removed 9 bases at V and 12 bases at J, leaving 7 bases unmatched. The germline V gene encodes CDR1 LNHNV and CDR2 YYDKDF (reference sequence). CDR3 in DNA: TGTGCCACGGGGGACAGCACGTCTTTCTTT. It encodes CATGDSTSFF.

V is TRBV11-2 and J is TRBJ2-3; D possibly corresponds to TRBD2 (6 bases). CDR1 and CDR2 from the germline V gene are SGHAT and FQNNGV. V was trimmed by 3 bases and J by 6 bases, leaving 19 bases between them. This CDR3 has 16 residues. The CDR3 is CASSFSGRHPGDTQYF. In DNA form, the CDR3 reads TGTGCCAGCAGCTTTTCCGGGAGACATCCGGGGGATACGCAGTATTTT.

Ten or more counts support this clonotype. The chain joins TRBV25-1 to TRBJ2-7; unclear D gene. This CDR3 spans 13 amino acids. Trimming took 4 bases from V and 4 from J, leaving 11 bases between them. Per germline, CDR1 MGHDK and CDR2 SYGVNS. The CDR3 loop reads CASSVGVGYEQYF. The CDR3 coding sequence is TGTGCCAGCAGTGTCGGAGTAGGGTACGAGCAGTACTTC.

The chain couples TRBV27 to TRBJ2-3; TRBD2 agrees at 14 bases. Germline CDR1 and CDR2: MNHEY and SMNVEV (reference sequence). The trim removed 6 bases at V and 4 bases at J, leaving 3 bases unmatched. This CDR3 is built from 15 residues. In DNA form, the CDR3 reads TGTGCCAGCAGGACTAGCGGGAGGGACTCAGATACGCAGTATTTT. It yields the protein CASRTSGRDSDTQYF.

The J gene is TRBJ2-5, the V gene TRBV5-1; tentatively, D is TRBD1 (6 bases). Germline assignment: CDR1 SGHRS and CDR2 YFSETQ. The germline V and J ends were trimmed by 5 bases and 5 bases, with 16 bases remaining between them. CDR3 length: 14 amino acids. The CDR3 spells CASSSQQGEETQYF. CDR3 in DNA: TGCGCCAGCAGTAGCCAACAGGGAGAGGAGACCCAGTACTTC.

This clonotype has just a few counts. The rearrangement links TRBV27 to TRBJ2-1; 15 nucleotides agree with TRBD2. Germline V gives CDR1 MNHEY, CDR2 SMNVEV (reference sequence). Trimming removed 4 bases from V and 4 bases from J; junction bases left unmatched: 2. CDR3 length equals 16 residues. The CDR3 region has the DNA TGTGCCAGCAGTTCCGGACTAGCGGGAGGGTACAATGAGCAGTTCTTC. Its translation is CASSSGLAGGYNEQFF.

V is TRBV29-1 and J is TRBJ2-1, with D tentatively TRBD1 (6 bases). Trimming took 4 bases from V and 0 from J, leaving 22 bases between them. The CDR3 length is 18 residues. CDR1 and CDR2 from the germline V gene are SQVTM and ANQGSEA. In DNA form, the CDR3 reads TGCAGCGTTGGGGGGTACTTGGGGGCGACGAGCTCCTACAATGAGCAGTTCTTC. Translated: CSVGGYLGATSSYNEQFF.

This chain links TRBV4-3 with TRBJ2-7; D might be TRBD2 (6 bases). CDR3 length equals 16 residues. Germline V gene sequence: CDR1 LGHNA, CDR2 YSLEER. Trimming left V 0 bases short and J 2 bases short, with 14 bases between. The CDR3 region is CASSQELASVPYEQYF. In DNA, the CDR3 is TGCGCCAGCAGCCAAGAACTGGCTAGCGTCCCCTACGAGCAGTACTTC.

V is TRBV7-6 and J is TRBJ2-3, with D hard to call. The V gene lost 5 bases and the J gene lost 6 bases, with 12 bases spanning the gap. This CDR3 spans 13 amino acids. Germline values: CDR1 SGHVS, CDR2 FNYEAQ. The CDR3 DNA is TGTGCCAGCAGCCAAGTTCTCCGGGATACGCAGTATTTT. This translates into CASSQVLRDTQYF. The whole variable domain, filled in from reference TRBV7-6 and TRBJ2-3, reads GAGVSQSPRYKVTKRGQDVALRCDPISGHVSLYWYRQALGQGPEFLTYFNYEAQQDKSGLPNDRFSAERPEGSISTLTIQRTEQRDSAMYRCASSQVLRDTQYFGPGTRLTVL.

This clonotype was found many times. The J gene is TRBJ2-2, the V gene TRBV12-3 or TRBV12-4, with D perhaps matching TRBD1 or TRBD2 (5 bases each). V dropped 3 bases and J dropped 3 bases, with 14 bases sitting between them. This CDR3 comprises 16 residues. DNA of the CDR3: TGTGCCAGCAGTTTCGTTCTGGGGGAAGACACCGGGGAGCTGTTTTTT. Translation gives CASSFVLGEDTGELFF.

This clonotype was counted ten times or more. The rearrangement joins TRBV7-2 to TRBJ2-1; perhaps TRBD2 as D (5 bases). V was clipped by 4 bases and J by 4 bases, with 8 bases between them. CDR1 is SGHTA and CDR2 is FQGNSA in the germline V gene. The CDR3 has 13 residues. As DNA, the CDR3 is TGTGCCAGCAGCTCGGAGCGGTACAATGAGCAGTTCTTC. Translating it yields CASSSERYNEQFF.

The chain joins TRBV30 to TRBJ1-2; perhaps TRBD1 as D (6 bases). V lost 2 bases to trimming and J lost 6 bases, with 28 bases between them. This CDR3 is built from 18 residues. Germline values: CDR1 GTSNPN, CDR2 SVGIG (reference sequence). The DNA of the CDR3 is TGTGCCTGGAGTTATCTAACAGGGAGGACCGGGCGTGGTGATGGCTACACCTTC. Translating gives CAWSYLTGRTGRGDGYTF. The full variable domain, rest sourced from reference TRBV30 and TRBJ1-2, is SQTIHQWPATLVQPVGSPLSLECTVEGTSNPNLYWYRQAAGRGLQLLFYSVGIGQISSEVPQNLSASRPQDRQFILSSKKLLLSDSGFYLCAWSYLTGRTGRGDGYTFGSGTRLTVV.

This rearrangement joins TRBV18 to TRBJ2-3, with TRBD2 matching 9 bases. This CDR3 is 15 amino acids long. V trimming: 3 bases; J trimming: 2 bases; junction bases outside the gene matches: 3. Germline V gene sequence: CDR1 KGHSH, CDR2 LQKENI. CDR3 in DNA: TGTGCCAGCTCACCCAGCGGGAGGTTCACAGATACGCAGTATTTT. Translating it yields CASSPSGRFTDTQYF.

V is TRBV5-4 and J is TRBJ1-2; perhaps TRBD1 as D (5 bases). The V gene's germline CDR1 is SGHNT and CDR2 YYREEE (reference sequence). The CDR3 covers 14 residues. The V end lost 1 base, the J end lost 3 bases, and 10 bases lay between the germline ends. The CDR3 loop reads CASSLWGGDYGYTF. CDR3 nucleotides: TGTGCCAGCAGCTTGTGGGGGGGTGACTATGGCTACACCTTC.

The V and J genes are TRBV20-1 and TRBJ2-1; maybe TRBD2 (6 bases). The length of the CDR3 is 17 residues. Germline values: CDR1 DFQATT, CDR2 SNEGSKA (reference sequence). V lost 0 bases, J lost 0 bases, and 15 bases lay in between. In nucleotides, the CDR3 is TGCAGTGCTAGAGATGTAGGCGGGAAGAGCTCCTACAATGAGCAGTTCTTC. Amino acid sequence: CSARDVGGKSSYNEQFF.

CDR3 amino acids: CASSQAPATVTNEQFF. The CDR3 DNA follows: TGTGCCAGCAGCCAAGCACCGGCGACAGTAACCAATGAGCAGTTCTTC. The V gene is TRBV4-2, the J gene TRBJ2-1, with a tentative D call TRBD1 (5 bases). This CDR3 has 16 amino acids. The V gene lost 1 base and the J gene lost 6 bases, with 16 bases spanning the gap. The germline V gene has CDR1 LGHNA and CDR2 YNFKEQ.

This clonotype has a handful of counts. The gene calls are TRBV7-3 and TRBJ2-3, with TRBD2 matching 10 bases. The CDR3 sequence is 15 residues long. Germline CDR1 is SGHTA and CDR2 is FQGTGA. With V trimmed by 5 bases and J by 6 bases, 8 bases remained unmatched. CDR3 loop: CASSPTGTSVDTQYF. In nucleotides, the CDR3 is TGTGCCAGCAGCCCTACCGGGACTAGCGTGGATACGCAGTATTTT.

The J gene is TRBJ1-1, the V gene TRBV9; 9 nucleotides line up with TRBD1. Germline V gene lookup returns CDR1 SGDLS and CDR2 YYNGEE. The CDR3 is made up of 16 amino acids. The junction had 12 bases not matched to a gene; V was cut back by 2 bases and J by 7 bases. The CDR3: CASSVGTSPDRGEAFF. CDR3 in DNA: TGTGCCAGCAGCGTGGGAACGTCCCCGGACAGGGGTGAAGCTTTCTTT. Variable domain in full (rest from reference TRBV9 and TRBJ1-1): DSGVTQTPKHLITATGQRVTLRCSPRSGDLSVYWYQQSLDQGLQFLIQYYNGEERAKGNILERFSAQQFPDLHSELNLSSLELGDSALYFCASSVGTSPDRGEAFFGQGTRLTVV.

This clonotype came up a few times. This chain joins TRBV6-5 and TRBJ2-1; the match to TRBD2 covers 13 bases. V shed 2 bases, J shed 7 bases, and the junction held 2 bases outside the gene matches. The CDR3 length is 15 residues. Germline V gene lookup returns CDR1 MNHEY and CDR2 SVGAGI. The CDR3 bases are TGTGCCAGCAGTTACACGACTAGCGGGGGGAATGAGCAGTTCTTC. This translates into CASSYTTSGGNEQFF.